The entry below gives a single TCR beta chain sequence along with its context. The CDR3 is made up of 14 amino acids. The V gene's germline CDR1 is LNHNV and CDR2 YYDKDF (reference sequence). The V end was cut by 1 base, the J end by 4 bases, with 8 bases between. Amplified regions were TCR beta CDR3 sequences from RNA transcripts. With the HTBI primer set, the TCR CDR3 went through a first round of RT-PCR. TCRdb passed the multiplex PCR reads through MiXCR, listing each CDR3 protein once. There are 350,000 or so distinct CDR3 sequences in the sample; about 20% occur only once, and about half lies in the top ten. These data are taken from a study of T cells in Graves' hyperthyroidism and ophthalmopathy.

The clonotype was recovered from a woman aged 45-65 years with Graves' hyperthyroidism. Source material: blood. The genes are TRBV15 and TRBJ2-1; D is ambiguous. CDR3 sequence: CATSRVGYYNEQFF. For the CDR3, the DNA is TGTGCCACCAGCAGAGTTGGCTATTACAATGAGCAGTTCTTC.